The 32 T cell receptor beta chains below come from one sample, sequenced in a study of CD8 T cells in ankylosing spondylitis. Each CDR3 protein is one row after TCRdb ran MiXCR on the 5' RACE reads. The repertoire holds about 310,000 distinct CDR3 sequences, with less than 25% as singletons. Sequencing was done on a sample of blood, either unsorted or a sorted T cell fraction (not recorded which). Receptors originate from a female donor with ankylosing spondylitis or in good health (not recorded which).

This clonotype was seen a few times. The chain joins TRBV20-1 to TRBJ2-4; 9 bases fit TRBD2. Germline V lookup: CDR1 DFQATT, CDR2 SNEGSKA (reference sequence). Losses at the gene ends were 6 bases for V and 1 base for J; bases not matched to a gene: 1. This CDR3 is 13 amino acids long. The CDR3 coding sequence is TGCAGTGCAGGACTAGCGGCCAAAAACATTCAGTACTTC. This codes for CSAGLAAKNIQYF.

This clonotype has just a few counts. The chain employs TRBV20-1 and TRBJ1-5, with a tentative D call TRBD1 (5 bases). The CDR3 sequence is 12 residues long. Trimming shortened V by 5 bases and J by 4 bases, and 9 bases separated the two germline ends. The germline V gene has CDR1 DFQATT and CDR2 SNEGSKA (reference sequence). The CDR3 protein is CSADRGNQPQHF. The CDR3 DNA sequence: TGCAGTGCTGACAGAGGAAATCAGCCCCAGCATTTT.

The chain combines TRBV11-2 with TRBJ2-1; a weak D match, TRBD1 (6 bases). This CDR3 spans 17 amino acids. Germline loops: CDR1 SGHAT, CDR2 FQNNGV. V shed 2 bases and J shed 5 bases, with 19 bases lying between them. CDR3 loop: CASSLLGAGAGDNEQFF. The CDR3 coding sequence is TGTGCCAGCAGCTTACTCGGCGCAGGGGCCGGGGACAATGAGCAGTTCTTC.

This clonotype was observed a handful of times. CDR3 coding DNA: TGTGCCATCAGTCCGGGACTAGCATTCTCCTACGAGCAGTACTTC. It yields the protein CAISPGLAFSYEQYF. The chain has TRBV10-3 and TRBJ2-7, with 9 bases aligning to TRBD2. Per germline, CDR1 ENHRY and CDR2 SYGVKD. The CDR3 is 15 amino acids. The V segment lost 5 bases and the J segment 0 bases; nucleotides outside the gene matches: 5.

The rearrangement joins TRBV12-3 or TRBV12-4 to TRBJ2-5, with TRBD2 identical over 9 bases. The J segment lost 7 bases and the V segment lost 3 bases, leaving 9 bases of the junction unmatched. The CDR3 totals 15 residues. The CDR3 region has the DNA TGTGCCAGCAGTTTTGGCGGGAGGGTATCAAGGACCCAGTACTTC. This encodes CASSFGGRVSRTQYF.

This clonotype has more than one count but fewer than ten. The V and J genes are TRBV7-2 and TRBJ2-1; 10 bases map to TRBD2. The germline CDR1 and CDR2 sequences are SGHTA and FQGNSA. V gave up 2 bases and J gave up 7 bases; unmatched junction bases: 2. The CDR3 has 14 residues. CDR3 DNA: TGTGCCAGCAGCTTACTGACTAGCGGGAATGAGCAGTTCTTC. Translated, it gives CASSLLTSGNEQFF.

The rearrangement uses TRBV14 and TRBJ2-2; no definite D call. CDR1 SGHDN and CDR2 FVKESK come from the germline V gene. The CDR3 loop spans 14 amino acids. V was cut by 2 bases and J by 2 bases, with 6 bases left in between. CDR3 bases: TGTGCCAGCAGCCAACTAGGAAACACCGGGGAGCTGTTTTTT. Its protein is CASSQLGNTGELFF.

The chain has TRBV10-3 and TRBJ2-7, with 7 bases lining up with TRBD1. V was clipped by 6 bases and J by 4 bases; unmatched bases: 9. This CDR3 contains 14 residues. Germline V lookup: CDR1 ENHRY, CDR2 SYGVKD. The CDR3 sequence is CAIRSDRDGYEQYF. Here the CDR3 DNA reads TGTGCCATCAGGAGCGACAGGGATGGTTACGAGCAGTACTTC.

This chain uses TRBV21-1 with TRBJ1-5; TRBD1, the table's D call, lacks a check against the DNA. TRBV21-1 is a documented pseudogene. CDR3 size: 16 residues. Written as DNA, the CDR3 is TGTGCCAGCAGCAAAGGAGGACAACTCGAGGATCAGCCCCAGCATTTT. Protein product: CASSKGGQLEDQPQHF.

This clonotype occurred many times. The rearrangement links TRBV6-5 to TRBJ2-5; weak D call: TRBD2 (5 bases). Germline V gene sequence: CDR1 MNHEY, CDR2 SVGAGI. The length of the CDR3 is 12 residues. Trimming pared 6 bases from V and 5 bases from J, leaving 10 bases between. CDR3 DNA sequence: TGTGCCAGCAGCCGTCGAGGGGAGACCCAGTACTTC. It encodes CASSRRGETQYF.

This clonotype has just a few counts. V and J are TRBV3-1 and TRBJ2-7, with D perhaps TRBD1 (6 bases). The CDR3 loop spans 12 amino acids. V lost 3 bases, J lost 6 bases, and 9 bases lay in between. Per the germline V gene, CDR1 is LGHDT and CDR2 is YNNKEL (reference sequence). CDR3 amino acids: CASSHPRGEQYF. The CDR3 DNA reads TGTGCCAGCAGCCACCCCAGGGGCGAGCAGTACTTC.

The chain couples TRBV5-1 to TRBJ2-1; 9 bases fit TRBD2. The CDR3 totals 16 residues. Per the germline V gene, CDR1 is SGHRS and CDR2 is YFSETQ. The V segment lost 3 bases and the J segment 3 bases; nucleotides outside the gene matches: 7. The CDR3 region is CASSSDSGRLYNEQFF. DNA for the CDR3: TGCGCCAGCAGCTCCGACAGCGGGAGGCTCTACAATGAGCAGTTCTTC.

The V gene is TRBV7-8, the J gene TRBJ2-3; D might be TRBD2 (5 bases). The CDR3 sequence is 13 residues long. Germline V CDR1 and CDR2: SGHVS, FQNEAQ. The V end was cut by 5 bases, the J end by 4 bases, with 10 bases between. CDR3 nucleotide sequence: TGTGCCAGCAGCAGCGGACGGGCAGATACGCAGTATTTT. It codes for CASSSGRADTQYF.

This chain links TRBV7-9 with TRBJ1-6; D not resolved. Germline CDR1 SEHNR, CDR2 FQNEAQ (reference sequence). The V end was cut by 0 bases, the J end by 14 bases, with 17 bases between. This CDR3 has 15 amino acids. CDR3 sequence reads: CASSLAGEEEVTLHF. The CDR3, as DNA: TGTGCCAGCAGCTTAGCAGGCGAAGAGGAGGTAACCCTCCACTTT.

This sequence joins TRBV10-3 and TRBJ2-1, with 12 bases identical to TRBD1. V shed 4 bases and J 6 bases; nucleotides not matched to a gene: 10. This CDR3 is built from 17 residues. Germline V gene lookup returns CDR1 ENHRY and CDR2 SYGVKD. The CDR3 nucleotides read TGTGCCATCAGTGTGGGACAGGGGGCAAGTGAGGGCAATGAGCAGTTCTTC. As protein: CAISVGQGASEGNEQFF.

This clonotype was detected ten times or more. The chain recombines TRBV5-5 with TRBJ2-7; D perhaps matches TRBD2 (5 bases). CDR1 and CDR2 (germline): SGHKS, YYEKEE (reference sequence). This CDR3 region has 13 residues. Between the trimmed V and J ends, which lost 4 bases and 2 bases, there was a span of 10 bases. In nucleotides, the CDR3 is TGTGCCAGCAGCATAGCGTTTGCCTACGAGCAGTACTTC. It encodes CASSIAFAYEQYF.

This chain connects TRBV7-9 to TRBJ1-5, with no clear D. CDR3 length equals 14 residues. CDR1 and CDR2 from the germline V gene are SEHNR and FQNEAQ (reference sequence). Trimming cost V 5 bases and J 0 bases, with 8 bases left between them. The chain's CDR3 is CASSPDISNQPQHF. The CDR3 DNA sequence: TGTGCCAGCAGCCCAGATATTAGCAATCAGCCCCAGCATTTT. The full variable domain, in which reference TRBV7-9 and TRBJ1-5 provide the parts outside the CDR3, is DTGVSQNPRHKITKRGQNVTFRCDPISEHNRLYWYRQTLGQGPEFLTYFQNEAQLEKSRLLSDRFSAERPKGSFSTLEIQRTEQGDSAMYLCASSPDISNQPQHFGDGTRLSIL.

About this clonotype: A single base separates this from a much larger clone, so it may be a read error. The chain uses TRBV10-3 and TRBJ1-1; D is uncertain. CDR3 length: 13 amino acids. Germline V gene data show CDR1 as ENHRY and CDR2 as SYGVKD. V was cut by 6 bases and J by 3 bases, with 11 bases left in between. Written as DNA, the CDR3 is TGTGCCATCAGCGTGACGGACTACACTGAAGCTTTCTTT. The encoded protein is CAISVTDYTEAFF.

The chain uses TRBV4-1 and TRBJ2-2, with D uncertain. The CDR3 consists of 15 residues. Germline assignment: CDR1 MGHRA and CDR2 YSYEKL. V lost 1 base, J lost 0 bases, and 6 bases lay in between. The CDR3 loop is CASSQGLSNTGELFF. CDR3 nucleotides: TGCGCCAGCAGCCAAGGCCTATCGAACACCGGGGAGCTGTTTTTT.

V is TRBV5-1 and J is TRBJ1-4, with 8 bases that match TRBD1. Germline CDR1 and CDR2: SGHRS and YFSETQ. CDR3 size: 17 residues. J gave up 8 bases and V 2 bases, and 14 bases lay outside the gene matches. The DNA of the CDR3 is TGCGCCAGCAGCTTATCCGACAGGGGAGGTTTAAGAGAAAAACTGTTTTTT. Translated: CASSLSDRGGLREKLFF.

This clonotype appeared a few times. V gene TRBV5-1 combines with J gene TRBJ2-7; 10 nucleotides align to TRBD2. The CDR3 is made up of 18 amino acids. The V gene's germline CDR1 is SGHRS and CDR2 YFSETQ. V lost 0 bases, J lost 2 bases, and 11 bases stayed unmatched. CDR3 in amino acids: CASSLGWTSGRIPYEQYF. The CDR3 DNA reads TGCGCCAGCAGCTTGGGGTGGACTAGCGGAAGGATCCCCTACGAGCAGTACTTC.

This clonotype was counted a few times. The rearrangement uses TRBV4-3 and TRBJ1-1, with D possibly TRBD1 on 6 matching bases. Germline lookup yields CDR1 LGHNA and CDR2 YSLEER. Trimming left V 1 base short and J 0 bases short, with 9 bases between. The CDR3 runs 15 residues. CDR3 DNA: TGCGCCAGCAGCCAAGCTAAGGGGGTGAACACTGAAGCTTTCTTT. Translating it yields CASSQAKGVNTEAFF.

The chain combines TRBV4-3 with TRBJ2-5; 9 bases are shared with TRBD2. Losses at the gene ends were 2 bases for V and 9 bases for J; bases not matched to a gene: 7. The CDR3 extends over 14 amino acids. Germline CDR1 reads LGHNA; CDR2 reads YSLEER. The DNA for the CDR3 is TGCGCCAGCAGCCAAACTACTTCTAGCGGGGCCCAGTACTTC. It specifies CASSQTTSSGAQYF.

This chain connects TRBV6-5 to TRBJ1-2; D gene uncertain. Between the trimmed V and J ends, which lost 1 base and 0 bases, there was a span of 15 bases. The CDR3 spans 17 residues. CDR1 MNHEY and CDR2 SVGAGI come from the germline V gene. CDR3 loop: CASSYLPAGRTNYGYTF. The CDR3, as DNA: TGTGCCAGCAGTTACTTACCCGCCGGACGGACTAACTATGGCTACACCTTC.

The CDR3 region is CASRGAGFGGTRYNEQFF. In nucleotides, the CDR3 is TGTGCCAGCCGAGGGGCCGGGTTCGGGGGCACTAGATACAATGAGCAGTTCTTC. This chain uses TRBV28 with TRBJ2-1; D may be TRBD1 or TRBD2 (6 bases each). Per the germline V gene, CDR1 is MDHEN and CDR2 is SYDVKM. CDR3 length: 18 residues. Trimming cost V 8 bases and J 4 bases, with 27 bases left between them.

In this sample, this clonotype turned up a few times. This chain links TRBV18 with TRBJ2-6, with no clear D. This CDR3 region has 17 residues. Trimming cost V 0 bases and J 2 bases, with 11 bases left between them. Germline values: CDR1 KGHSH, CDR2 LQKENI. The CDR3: CASSPPRQGAGANVLTF. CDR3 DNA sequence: TGTGCCAGCTCACCACCACGCCAAGGTGCTGGGGCCAACGTCCTGACTTTC.

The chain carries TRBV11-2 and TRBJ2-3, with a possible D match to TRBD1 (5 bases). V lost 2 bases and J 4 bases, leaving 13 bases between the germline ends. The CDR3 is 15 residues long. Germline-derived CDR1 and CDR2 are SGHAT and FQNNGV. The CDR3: CASSLPGLGPDTQYF. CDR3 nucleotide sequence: TGTGCCAGCAGCTTACCAGGGCTGGGCCCAGATACGCAGTATTTT.

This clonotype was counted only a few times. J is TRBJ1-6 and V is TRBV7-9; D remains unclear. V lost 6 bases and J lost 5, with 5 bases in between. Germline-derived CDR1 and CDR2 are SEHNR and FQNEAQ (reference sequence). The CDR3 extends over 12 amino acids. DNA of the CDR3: TGTGCCAGCAGTTTCAATAATTCACCCCTCCACTTT. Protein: CASSFNNSPLHF.

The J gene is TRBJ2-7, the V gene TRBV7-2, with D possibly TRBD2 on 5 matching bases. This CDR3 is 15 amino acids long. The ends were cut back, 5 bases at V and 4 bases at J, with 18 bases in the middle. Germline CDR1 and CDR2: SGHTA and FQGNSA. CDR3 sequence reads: CASSPPGWSGYEQYF. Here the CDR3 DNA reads TGTGCCAGCAGCCCCCCGGGGTGGAGTGGGTACGAGCAGTACTTC.

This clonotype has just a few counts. In nucleotides, the CDR3 is TGTGCCAGCAGTTTTCGAAGGTCCTCCTACGAGCAGTACTTC. Protein sequence: CASSFRRSSYEQYF. V and J are TRBV27 and TRBJ2-7, with no clear D. Trimming took off 3 bases at V and 0 bases at J, with 9 bases between the two ends. CDR1 and CDR2 (germline): MNHEY, SMNVEV (reference sequence). This CDR3 has 14 amino acids.

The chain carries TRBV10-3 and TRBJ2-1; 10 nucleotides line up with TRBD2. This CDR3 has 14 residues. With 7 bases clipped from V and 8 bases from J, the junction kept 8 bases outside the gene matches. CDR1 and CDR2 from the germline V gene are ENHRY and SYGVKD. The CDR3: CAIKPLAGMDEQFF. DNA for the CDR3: TGTGCCATCAAACCACTAGCGGGAATGGATGAGCAGTTCTTC.

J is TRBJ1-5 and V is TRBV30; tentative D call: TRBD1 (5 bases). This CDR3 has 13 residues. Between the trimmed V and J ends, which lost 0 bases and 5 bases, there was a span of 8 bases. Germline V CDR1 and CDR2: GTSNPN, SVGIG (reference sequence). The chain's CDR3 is CAWSVMGDQPQHF. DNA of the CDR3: TGTGCCTGGAGTGTCATGGGGGATCAGCCCCAGCATTTT. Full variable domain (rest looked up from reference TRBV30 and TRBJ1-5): SQTIHQWPATLVQPVGSPLSLECTVEGTSNPNLYWYRQAAGRGLQLLFYSVGIGQISSEVPQNLSASRPQDRQFILSSKKLLLSDSGFYLCAWSVMGDQPQHFGDGTRLSIL.